The next 2 T cell receptor beta chains were all read from a single sample in a study of cytomegalovirus exposure and HLA in healthy donors. The study ran its PCR with 60 Vbeta and 13 Jbeta primers. Data came from immunoSEQ multiplex PCR; TCRdb stores just in-frame clones and leaves some out. The table lists 130,000 or so clones, 78% of them singletons. The sample consisted of PBMCs. The receptors derive from a female donor in good health and CMV-seronegative.

A few counts support this clone. The rearrangement joins TRBV5-1 to TRBJ2-3, with D possibly matching TRBD2 (6 bases). Germline V CDR1 and CDR2: SGHRS, YFSETQ. V lost 0 bases to trimming and J lost 0 bases, with 14 bases between them. The CDR3 has 17 amino acids. The CDR3: CASSLGAPGESTDTQYF. CDR3 DNA sequence: TGCGCCAGCAGCTTGGGAGCCCCGGGAGAAAGCACAGATACGCAGTATTTT.

The V gene is TRBV20-1, the J gene TRBJ1-2; 7 bases are shared with TRBD1. Losses at the gene ends were 1 base for V and 8 bases for J; bases not matched to a gene: 1. Germline V gene data show CDR1 as DFQATT and CDR2 as SNEGSKA (reference sequence). This CDR3 has 11 residues. The CDR3 DNA sequence: TGCAGTGCTAGAGGGACAGGCGGCTACACCTTC. Amino acids: CSARGTGGYTF.